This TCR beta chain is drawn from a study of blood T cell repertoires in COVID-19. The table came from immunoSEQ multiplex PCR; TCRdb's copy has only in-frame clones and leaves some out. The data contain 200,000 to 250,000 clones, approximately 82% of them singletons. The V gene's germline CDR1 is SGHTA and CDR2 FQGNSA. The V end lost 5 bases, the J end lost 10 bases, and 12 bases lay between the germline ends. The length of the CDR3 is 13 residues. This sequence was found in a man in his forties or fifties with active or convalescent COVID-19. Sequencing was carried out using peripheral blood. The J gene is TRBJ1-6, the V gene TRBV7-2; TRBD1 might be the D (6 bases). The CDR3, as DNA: TGTGCCAGCAGCCGCAGGGGCGGATCACCCCTCCACTTT. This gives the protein CASSRRGGSPLHF.